This record looks at one T cell receptor beta chain sequence and its context. The CDR3 is made up of 18 amino acids. Trimming removed 3 bases from V and 0 bases from J, with 18 bases in between. The germline CDR1 and CDR2 sequences are KGHSH and LQKENI. Repertoires were generated with immunoSEQ multiplex PCR, while TCRdb's copy carries only in-frame clones and drops some. The sample lists around 100,000 clones; roughly 90% were seen once. These data belong to a study of blood T cell repertoires in COVID-19. Across the study: Material from acute and convalescent COVID-19 was sourced from the United States, Italy and Spain. Sources were T cells, B-cell-depleted T cells, or PBMCs; the material itself was cDNA or gDNA.

Sequenced material: peripheral blood. The V call is TRBV18, the J call TRBJ1-3, with a possible D match to TRBD1 (5 bases). This receptor was taken from a woman aged 55-75 years with acute or convalescent COVID-19. CDR3 amino acids: CASSPLSPLDISGNTIYF. The CDR3 DNA reads TGTGCCAGCTCACCTCTTAGTCCGTTGGACATCTCTGGAAACACCATATATTTT.